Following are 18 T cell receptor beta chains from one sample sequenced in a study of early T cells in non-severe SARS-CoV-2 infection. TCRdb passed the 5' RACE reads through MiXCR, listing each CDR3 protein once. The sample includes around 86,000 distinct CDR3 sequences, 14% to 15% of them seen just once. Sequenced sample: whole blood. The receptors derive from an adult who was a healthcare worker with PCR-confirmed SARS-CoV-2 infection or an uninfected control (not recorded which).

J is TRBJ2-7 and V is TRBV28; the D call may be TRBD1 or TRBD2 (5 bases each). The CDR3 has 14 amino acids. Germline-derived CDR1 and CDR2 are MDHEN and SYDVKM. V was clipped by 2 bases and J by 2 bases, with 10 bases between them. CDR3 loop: CASSLGGGPYEQYV. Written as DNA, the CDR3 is TGTGCCAGCAGTTTAGGTGGGGGTCCCTACGAGCAGTACGTC.

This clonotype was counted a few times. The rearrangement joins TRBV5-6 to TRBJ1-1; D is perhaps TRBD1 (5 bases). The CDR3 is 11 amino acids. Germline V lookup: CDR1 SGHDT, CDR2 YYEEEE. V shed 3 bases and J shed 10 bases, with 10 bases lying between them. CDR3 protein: CASSSGVGAFF. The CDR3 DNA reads TGTGCCAGCAGCTCGGGGGTTGGAGCTTTCTTT.

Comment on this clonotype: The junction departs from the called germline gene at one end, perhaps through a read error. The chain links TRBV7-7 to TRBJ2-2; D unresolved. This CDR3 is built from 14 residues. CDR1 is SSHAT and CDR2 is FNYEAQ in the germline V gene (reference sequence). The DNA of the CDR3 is TGTTCCAGCAGCTTCTGGCAGAACACCGGGGAGCTGTTTTTT. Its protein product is CSSSFWQNTGELFF.

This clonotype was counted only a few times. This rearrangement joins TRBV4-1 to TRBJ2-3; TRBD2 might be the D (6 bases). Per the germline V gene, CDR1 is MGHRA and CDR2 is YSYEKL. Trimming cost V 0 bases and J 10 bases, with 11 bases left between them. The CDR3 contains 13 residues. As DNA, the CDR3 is TGCGCCAGCAGCCAAGAGGACCCGGGGGCGCAGTATTTT. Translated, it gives CASSQEDPGAQYF.

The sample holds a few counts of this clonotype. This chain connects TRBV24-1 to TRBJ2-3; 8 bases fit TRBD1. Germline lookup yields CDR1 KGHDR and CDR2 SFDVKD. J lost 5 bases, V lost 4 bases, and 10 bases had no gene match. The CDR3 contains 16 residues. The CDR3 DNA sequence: TGTGCCACCAGTGACAACGGACAGGGAAAAATAGATACGCAGTATTTT. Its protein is CATSDNGQGKIDTQYF.

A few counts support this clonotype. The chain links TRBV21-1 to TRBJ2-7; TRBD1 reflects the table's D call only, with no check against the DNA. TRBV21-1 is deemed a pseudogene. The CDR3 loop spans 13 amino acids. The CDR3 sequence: CASSNWGLYEQYV. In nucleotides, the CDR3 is TGTGCCAGCAGCAACTGGGGCCTCTACGAGCAGTACGTC.

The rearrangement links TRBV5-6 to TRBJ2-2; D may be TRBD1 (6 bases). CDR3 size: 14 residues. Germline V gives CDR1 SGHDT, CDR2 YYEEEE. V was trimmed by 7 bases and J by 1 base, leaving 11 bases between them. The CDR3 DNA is TGTGCCAGCGGGGACATAGGGAACACCGGGGAGCTGTTTTTT. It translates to CASGDIGNTGELFF.

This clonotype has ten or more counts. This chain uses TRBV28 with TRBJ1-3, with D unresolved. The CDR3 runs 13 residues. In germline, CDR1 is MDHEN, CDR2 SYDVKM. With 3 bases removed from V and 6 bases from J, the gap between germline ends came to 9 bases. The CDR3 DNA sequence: TGTGCCAGCAGTTTGGATCAGGAAAACACCATATATTTT. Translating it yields CASSLDQENTIYF.

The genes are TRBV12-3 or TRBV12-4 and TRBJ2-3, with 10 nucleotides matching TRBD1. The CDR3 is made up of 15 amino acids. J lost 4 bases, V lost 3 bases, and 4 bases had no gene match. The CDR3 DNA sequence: TGTGCCAGCAGTTTCCGGGACAGGGGACCAGATACGCAGTATTTT. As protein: CASSFRDRGPDTQYF.

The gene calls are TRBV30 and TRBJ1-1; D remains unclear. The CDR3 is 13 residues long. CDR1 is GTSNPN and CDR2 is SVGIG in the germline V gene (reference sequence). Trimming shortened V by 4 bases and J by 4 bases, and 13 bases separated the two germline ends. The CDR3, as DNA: TGTGCCTGGACCCCCCAACCTGGCACTGAAGCTTTCTTT. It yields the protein CAWTPQPGTEAFF. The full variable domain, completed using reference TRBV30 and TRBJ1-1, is SQTIHQWPATLVQPVGSPLSLECTVEGTSNPNLYWYRQAAGRGLQLLFYSVGIGQISSEVPQNLSASRPQDRQFILSSKKLLLSDSGFYLCAWTPQPGTEAFFGQGTRLTVV.

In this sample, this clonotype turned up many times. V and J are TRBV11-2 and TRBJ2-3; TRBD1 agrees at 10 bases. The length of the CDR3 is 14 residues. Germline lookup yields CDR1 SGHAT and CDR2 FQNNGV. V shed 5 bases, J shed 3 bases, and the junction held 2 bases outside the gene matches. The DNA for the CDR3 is TGTGCCAGCAGCCGGACAGGGGGGACAGATACGCAGTATTTT. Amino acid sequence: CASSRTGGTDTQYF.

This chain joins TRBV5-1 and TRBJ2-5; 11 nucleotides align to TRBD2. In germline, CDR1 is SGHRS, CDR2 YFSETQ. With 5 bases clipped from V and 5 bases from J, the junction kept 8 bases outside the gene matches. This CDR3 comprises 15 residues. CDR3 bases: TGCGCCAGCAGTCCGACTAGCGGGATTAGGGAGACCCAGTACTTC. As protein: CASSPTSGIRETQYF.

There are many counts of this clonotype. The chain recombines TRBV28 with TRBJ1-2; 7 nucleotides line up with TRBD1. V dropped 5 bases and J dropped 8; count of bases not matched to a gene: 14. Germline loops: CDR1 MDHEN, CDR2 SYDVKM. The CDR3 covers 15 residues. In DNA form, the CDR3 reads TGTGCCAGCAGTATCCTGACAGGGTTGTTGAGCGGCTACACCTTC. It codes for CASSILTGLLSGYTF.

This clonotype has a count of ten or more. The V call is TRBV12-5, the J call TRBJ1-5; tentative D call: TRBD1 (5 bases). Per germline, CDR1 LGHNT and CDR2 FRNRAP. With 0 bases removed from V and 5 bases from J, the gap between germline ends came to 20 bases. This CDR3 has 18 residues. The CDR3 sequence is CASGLVHLRDSTDQPQHF. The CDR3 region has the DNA TGTGCTAGTGGTTTGGTACATTTAAGAGACAGTACTGATCAGCCCCAGCATTTT.

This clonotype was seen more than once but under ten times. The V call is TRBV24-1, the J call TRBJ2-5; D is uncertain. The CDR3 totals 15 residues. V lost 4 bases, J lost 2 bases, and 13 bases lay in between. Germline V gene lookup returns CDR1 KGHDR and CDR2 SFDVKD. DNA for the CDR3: TGTGCCACCAGTGACCCCGGGTCACTTCAAGAGACCCAGTACTTC. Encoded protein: CATSDPGSLQETQYF.

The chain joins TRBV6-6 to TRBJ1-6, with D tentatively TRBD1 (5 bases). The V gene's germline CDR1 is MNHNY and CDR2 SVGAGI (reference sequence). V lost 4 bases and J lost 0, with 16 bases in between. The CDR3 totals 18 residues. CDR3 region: CASSSKGLTSSYNSPLHF. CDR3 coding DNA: TGTGCCAGCAGTTCCAAGGGACTAACGAGCTCCTATAATTCACCCCTCCACTTT.

CDR3: CASSSTARGNQPQHF. The CDR3 bases are TGTGCCAGCAGTTCGACAGCCCGGGGCAATCAGCCCCAGCATTTT. The chain has TRBV6-6 and TRBJ1-5; D is possibly TRBD1 (5 bases). The germline gives CDR1 MNHNY, CDR2 SVGAGI (reference sequence). The CDR3 is made up of 15 amino acids. V was pared by 4 bases and J by 2 bases, with 12 bases between.

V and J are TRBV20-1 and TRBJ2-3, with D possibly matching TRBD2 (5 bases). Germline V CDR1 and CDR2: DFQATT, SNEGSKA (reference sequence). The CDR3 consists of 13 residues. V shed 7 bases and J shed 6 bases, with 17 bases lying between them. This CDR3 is CSVQGTRRDTQYF. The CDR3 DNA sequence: TGCAGTGTCCAAGGCACTAGGCGCGATACGCAGTATTTT.